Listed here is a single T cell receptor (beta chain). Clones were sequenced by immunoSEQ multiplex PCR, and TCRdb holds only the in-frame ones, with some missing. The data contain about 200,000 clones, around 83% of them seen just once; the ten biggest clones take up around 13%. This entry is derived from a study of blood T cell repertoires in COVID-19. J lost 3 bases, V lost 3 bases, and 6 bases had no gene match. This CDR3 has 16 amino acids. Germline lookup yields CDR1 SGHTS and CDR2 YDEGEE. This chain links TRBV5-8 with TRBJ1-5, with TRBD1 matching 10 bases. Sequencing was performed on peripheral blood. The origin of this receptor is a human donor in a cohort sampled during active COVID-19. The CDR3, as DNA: TGTGCCAGCAGCTCCGGGACAGGGGCTACCAATCAGCCCCAGCATTTT. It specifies CASSSGTGATNQPQHF.